The TCR beta chain described here comes from a study of shared clonotypes between healthy human individuals. Overall study: Per donor, CD8 memory used one plate, CD8 naive used two, CD4 memory used three and CD4 naive used three.

For this clone: As yet, its antigen is unknown.

Study processing details: ImmunoSEQ output lacked quality scores and full-length reads, limiting matched filtering. Only in-frame clones appear in the TCRdb table, and some are missing; sequencing was by immunoSEQ multiplex PCR. That table supplies the V and J calls and clone size; D and trimming were determined from the DNA. The table includes more than 1 million clones, approximately 80% detected once. Study-level results: Some naive CD4 clonotypes, roughly 4.7%, turned up in common across several donors.

Germline CDR1 reads SGHTS; CDR2 reads YDEGEE. CDR3 length: 16 amino acids. With 1 base clipped from V and 5 bases from J, the junction kept 8 bases outside the gene matches. The J gene is TRBJ2-5, the V gene TRBV5-8, with 10 positions matching TRBD2. The TCR sequence derives from a man aged 18 to 30 in good health. Some clones in this sample may be carry-over from other donors' samples. The material sequenced was memory CD4+ T cells from PBMCs. Subset specified: CD45RA-negative fraction. CDR3 DNA: TGTGCCAGCAGCTTGTCATGGACTAGCGGAGGGGAGACCCAGTACTTC. Amino acids: CASSLSWTSGGETQYF.